This T cell receptor (beta chain) was documented in a study of blood T cells in healthy people across ages. Study-wide points: There were more naive CD4+ cells and higher diversity in long-lived donors than in aged donors.

Alongside a J-beta primer mix, a sample-barcoded 5' primer served in a second PCR lasting about 6 to 11 cycles. All samples yielded 3 million or more CDR3-containing paired-end reads. TCRdb passed the 5' RACE reads through MiXCR, listing each CDR3 protein once. This sample yields 1.5 million or so distinct CDR3 sequences, of which around 40% are seen a single time; under 5% belongs to the top ten. Staff drew around 10 milliliters of peripheral blood from each donor. CDR3 length: 14 residues. Germline values: CDR1 DFQATT, CDR2 SNEGSKA (reference sequence). J lost 4 bases, V lost 3 bases, and 8 bases had no gene match. As for this clonotype: Its antigen is as yet unknown.

What was sequenced was blood. V and J are TRBV20-1 and TRBJ1-2, with TRBD1 identical over 7 bases. The receptor was derived from a woman aged 18-30 years in good health. CDR3 DNA: TGCAGTGCTAGCACGACAGGGCGGGTCTATGGCTACACCTTC. Encoded protein: CSASTTGRVYGYTF.